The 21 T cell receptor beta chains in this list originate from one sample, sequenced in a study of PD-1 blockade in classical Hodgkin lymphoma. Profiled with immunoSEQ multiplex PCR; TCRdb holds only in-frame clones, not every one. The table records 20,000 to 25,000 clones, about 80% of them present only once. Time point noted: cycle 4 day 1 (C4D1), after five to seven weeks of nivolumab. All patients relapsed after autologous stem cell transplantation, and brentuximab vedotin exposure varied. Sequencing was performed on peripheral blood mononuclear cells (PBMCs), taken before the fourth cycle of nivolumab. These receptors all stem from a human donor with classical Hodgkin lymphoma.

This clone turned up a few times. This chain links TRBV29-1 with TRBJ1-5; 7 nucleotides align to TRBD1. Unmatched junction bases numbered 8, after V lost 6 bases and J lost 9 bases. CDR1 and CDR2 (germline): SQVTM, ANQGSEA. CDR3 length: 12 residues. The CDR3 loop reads CSVRGGSGPQHF. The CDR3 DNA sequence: TGCAGCGTCAGGGGGGGGAGTGGGCCCCAGCATTTT. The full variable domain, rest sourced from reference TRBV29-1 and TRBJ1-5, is SAVISQKPSRDICQRGTSLTIQCQVDSQVTMMFWYRQQPGQSLTLIATANQGSEATYESGFVIDKFPISRPNLTFSTLTVSNMSPEDSSIYLCSVRGGSGPQHFGDGTRLSIL.

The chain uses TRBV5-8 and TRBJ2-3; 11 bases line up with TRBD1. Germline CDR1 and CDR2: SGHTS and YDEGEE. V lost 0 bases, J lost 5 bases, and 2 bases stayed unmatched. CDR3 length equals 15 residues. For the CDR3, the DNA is TGTGCCAGCAGCTTGGCCGGGACAGGGGGAGATACGCAGTATTTT. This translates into CASSLAGTGGDTQYF.

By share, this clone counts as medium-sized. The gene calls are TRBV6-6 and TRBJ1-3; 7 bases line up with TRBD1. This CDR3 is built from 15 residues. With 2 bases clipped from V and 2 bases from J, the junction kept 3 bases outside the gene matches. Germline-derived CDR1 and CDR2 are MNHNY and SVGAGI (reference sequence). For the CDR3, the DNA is TGTGCCAGCAGTTACACGACAGGGCCTGGAAACACCATATATTTT. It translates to CASSYTTGPGNTIYF.

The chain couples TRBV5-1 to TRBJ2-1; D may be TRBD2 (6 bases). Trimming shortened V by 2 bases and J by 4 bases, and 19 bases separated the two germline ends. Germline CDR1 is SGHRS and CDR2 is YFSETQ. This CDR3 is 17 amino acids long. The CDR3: CASSFLAIGSGYNEQFF. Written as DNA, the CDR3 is TGCGCCAGCAGCTTCCTAGCGATAGGCTCGGGATACAATGAGCAGTTCTTC.

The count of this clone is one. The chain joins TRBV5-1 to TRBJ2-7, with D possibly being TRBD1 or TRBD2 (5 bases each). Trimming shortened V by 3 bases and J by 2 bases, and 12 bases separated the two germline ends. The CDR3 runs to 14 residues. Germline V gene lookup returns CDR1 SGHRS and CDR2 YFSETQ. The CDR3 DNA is TGCGCCAGCAGCTGGACCTGGGGGACCTACGAGCAGTACTTC. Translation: CASSWTWGTYEQYF.

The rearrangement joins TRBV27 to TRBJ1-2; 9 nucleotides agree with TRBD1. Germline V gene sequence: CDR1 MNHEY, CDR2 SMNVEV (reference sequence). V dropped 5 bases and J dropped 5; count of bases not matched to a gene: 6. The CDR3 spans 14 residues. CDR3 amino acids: CASSRDRALYGYTF. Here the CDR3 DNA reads TGTGCCAGCAGTAGGGACAGGGCCTTATATGGCTACACCTTC.

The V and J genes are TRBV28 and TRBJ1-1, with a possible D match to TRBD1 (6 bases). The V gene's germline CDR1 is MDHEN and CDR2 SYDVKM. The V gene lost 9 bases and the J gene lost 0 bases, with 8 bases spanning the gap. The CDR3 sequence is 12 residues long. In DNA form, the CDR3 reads TGTGCCAGTGGACAGTTGAACACTGAAGCTTTCTTT. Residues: CASGQLNTEAFF.

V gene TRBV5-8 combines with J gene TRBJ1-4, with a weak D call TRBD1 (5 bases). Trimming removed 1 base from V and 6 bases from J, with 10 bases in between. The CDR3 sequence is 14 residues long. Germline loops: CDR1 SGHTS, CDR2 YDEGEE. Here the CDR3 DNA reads TGTGCCAGCAGCTTGAGCGGGACGTATGAAAAACTGTTTTTT. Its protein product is CASSLSGTYEKLFF.

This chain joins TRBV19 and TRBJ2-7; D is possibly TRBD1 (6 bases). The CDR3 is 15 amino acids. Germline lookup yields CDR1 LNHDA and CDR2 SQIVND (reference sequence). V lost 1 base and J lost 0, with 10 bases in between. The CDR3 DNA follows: TGTGCCAGTAGTATAGGCCGGGACACCTCCTACGAGCAGTACTTC. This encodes CASSIGRDTSYEQYF.

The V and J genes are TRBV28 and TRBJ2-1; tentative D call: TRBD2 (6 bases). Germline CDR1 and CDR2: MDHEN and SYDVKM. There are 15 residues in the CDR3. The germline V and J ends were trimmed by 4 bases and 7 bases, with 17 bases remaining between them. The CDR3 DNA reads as TGTGCCAGCAGTTCCCCCCACGGGAGTAGGAATGAGCAGTTCTTC. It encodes CASSSPHGSRNEQFF.

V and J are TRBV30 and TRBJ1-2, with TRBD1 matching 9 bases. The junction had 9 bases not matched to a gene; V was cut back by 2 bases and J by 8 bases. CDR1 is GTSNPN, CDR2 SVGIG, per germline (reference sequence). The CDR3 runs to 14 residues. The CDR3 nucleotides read TGTGCCTGGAGTACCGGGACAGGGCTATCCGGCTACACCTTC. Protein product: CAWSTGTGLSGYTF. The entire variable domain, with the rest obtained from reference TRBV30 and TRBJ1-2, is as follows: SQTIHQWPATLVQPVGSPLSLECTVEGTSNPNLYWYRQAAGRGLQLLFYSVGIGQISSEVPQNLSASRPQDRQFILSSKKLLLSDSGFYLCAWSTGTGLSGYTFGSGTRLTVV.

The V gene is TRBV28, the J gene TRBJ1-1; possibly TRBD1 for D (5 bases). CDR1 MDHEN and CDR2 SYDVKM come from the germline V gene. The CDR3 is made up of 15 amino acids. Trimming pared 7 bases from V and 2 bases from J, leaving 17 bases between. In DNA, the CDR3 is TGTGCCAGCACCCCCGGCGGGGCCTCAAACACTGAAGCTTTCTTT. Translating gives CASTPGGASNTEAFF.

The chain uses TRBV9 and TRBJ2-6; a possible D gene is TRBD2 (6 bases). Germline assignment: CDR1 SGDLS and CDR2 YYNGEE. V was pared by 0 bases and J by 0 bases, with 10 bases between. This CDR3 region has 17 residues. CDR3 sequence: CASSVDGGPSGANVLTF. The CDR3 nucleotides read TGTGCCAGCAGCGTAGACGGAGGGCCCTCTGGGGCCAACGTCCTGACTTTC.

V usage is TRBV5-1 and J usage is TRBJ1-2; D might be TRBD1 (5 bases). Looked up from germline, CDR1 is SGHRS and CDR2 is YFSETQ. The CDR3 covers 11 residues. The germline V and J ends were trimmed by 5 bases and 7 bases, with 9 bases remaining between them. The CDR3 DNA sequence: TGCGCCAGCAGAGCGGGGGTTGGCTACACCTTC. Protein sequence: CASRAGVGYTF. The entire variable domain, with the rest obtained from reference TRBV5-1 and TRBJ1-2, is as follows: KAGVTQTPRYLIKTRGQQVTLSCSPISGHRSVSWYQQTPGQGLQFLFEYFSETQRNKGNFPGRFSGRQFSNSRSEMNVSTLELGDSALYLCASRAGVGYTFGSGTRLTVV.

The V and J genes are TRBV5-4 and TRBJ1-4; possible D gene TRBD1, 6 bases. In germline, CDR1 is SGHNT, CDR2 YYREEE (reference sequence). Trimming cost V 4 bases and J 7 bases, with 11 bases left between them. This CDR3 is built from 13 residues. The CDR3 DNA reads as TGTGCCAGCAGCAGGACAGTCTCTGAAAAACTGTTTTTT. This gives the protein CASSRTVSEKLFF. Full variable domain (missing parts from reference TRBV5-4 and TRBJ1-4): ETGVTQSPTHLIKTRGQQVTLRCSSQSGHNTVSWYQQALGQGPQFIFQYYREEENGRGNFPPRFSGLQFPNYSSELNVNALELDDSALYLCASSRTVSEKLFFGSGTQLSVL.

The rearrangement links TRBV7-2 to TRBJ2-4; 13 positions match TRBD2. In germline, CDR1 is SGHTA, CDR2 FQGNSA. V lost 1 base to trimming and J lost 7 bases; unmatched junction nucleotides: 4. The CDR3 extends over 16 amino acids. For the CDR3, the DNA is TGTGCCAGCAGCTTAGACGGGACTAGCGGGACGAACATTCAGTACTTC. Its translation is CASSLDGTSGTNIQYF.

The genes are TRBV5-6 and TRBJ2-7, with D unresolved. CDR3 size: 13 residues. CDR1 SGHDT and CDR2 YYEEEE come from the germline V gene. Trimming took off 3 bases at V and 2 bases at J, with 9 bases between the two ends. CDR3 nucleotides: TGTGCCAGCAGCTCGACCAGGACCTACGAGCAGTACTTC. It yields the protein CASSSTRTYEQYF.

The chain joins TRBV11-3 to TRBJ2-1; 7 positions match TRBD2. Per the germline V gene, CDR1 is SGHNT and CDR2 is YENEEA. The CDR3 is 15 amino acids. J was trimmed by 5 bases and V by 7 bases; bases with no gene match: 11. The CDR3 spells CASTMGGGLHNEQFF. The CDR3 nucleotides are TGTGCCAGCACCATGGGGGGGGGACTTCACAATGAGCAGTTCTTC.

The CDR3 reads CASGGQAQETQYF. CDR3 in DNA: TGTGCCAGCGGGGGACAGGCTCAAGAGACCCAGTACTTC. The chain links TRBV6-1 to TRBJ2-5; 8 bases fit TRBD1. V lost 8 bases to trimming and J lost 2 bases; unmatched junction nucleotides: 4. Germline V gene lookup returns CDR1 MNHNS and CDR2 SASEGT. CDR3 length equals 13 residues.

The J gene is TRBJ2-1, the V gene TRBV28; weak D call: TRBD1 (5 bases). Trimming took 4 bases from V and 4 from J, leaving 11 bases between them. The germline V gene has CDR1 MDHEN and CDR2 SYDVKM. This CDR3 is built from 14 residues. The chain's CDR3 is CASSYQDIYNEQFF. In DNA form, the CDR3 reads TGTGCCAGCAGTTATCAGGACATTTACAATGAGCAGTTCTTC.

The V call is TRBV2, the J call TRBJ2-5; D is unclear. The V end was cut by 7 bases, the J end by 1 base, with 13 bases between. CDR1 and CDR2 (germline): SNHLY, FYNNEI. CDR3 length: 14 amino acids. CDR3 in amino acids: CASTMTSAQETQYF. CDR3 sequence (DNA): TGTGCCAGCACCATGACCAGCGCCCAAGAGACCCAGTACTTC.